The T cell receptor beta chain under discussion was sequenced for a study of blood T cell repertoires in COVID-19. Study-wide background: COVID-19 samples, acute and convalescent, were from the United States, Italy and Spain. The cDNA or gDNA used as material had been derived from T cells, B-cell-depleted T cells, or PBMCs.

Using immunoSEQ multiplex PCR, the repertoire was profiled, and TCRdb retains in-frame clones only, with some absent. This sample has approximately 52,000 clones; more than 90% occur once, and the top ten carry around 6%. Germline CDR1 and CDR2: GTSNPN and SVGIG (reference sequence). Trimming at V came to 2 bases and at J to 1 base, leaving 7 bases not matched to a gene. This CDR3 region has 16 residues. The origin of this receptor is a man over 45 with active COVID-19. Sequencing was done on a sample of peripheral blood. The chain couples TRBV30 to TRBJ1-5; 8 positions match TRBD1. CDR3 DNA: TGTGCCTGGAGTAGGACAGGGCAATTGAGCAATCAGCCCCAGCATTTT. It translates to CAWSRTGQLSNQPQHF.